These 13 T cell receptor beta chains were all obtained from the same sample, sequenced in a study of Tregs in tolerant kidney transplant recipients. Method: immunoSEQ multiplex PCR; TCRdb's copy keeps in-frame clones and lacks some. There are approximately 98,000 clones in the sample; roughly 90% occur only once, and 0.34% lies in the top ten. The material sequenced was CD4+ T cells from blood, taken before the transplant. These receptor sequences come from a human donor who received a combined kidney and bone marrow transplant.

This chain connects TRBV6-6 to TRBJ1-2; weak D call: TRBD1 (5 bases). Trimming removed 0 bases at V and 3 bases at J, with 11 bases between. Germline-derived CDR1 and CDR2 are MNHNY and SVGAGI (reference sequence). The CDR3 contains 15 residues. For the CDR3, the DNA is TGTGCCAGCAGTTACTCGATCCGGGGGGACTATGGCTACACCTTC. Its protein is CASSYSIRGDYGYTF.

This clone was counted once. This chain joins TRBV11-2 and TRBJ1-1, with D possibly being TRBD1 (5 bases). CDR1 is SGHAT and CDR2 is FQNNGV in the germline V gene. CDR3 size: 12 residues. V was pared by 1 base and J by 10 bases, with 10 bases between. The CDR3 here is CASSLGGRTAFF. CDR3 DNA: TGTGCCAGCAGCTTAGGGGGCCGGACAGCTTTCTTT.

The chain combines TRBV7-9 with TRBJ1-2; D is possibly TRBD1 (5 bases). The CDR3 has 13 residues. Germline V gene lookup returns CDR1 SEHNR and CDR2 FQNEAQ (reference sequence). With 5 bases removed from V and 8 bases from J, the gap between germline ends came to 15 bases. The CDR3 DNA reads as TGTGCCAGCAGCCGCGGGAGGGGCACGGGCTACACCTTC. It is translated as CASSRGRGTGYTF. The entire variable domain, with the rest obtained from reference TRBV7-9 and TRBJ1-2, is as follows: DTGVSQNPRHKITKRGQNVTFRCDPISEHNRLYWYRQTLGQGPEFLTYFQNEAQLEKSRLLSDRFSAERPKGSFSTLEIQRTEQGDSAMYLCASSRGRGTGYTFGSGTRLTVV.

The chain links TRBV7-6 to TRBJ2-3, with 8 nucleotides matching TRBD2. Trimming took 2 bases from V and 1 from J; bases not matched to a gene: 5. This CDR3 spans 16 amino acids. Germline lookup yields CDR1 SGHVS and CDR2 FNYEAQ. The CDR3 region has the DNA TGTGCCAGCAGCTTATTCGGGGGGGCCGGCACAGATACGCAGTATTTT. This gives the protein CASSLFGGAGTDTQYF.

V gene TRBV28 combines with J gene TRBJ1-1; possible D gene TRBD1, 6 bases. The germline V gene encodes CDR1 MDHEN and CDR2 SYDVKM. Trimming shortened V by 6 bases and J by 3 bases, and 17 bases separated the two germline ends. The CDR3 consists of 15 residues. DNA of the CDR3: TGTGCCAGCAGCCCGCCCCCCACAGGGTACACTGAAGCTTTCTTT. Protein: CASSPPPTGYTEAFF.

This chain links TRBV18 with TRBJ1-4; D ambiguous. This CDR3 has 13 residues. With 3 bases removed from V and 8 bases from J, the gap between germline ends came to 10 bases. CDR1 and CDR2 from the germline V gene are KGHSH and LQKENI. Here the CDR3 DNA reads TGTGCCAGCTCACCCCCAACCGGGGAAAAACTGTTTTTT. This gives the protein CASSPPTGEKLFF.

The V call is TRBV6-1, the J call TRBJ2-3, with D possibly matching TRBD1 (6 bases). This CDR3 is built from 12 residues. CDR1 and CDR2 from the germline V gene are MNHNS and SASEGT. Trimming pared 4 bases from V and 9 bases from J, leaving 11 bases between. CDR3 protein: CASSVTGMTQYF. In nucleotides, the CDR3 is TGTGCCAGCAGTGTCACAGGGATGACGCAGTATTTT.

This clone was seen only once. V usage is TRBV14 and J usage is TRBJ2-1, with 10 positions matching TRBD1. V gave up 6 bases and J gave up 4 bases; unmatched junction bases: 9. Germline V gene data show CDR1 as SGHDN and CDR2 as FVKESK. The CDR3 extends over 16 amino acids. The CDR3 region is CASSVPGQGLYNEQFF. The CDR3 bases are TGTGCCAGCAGTGTTCCGGGACAGGGGTTATACAATGAGCAGTTCTTC.

V and J are TRBV5-1 and TRBJ2-6; D perhaps matches TRBD2 (5 bases). Germline V gene sequence: CDR1 SGHRS, CDR2 YFSETQ. CDR3 length: 15 residues. With 0 bases removed from V and 2 bases from J, the gap between germline ends came to 6 bases. The CDR3 loop is CASSLVGAGANVLTF. CDR3 sequence (DNA): TGCGCCAGCAGCTTGGTGGGAGCTGGGGCCAACGTCCTGACTTTC.

This rearrangement joins TRBV11-3 to TRBJ2-1; 7 bases are a match to TRBD1. CDR3 length: 14 residues. Trimming took 1 base from V and 8 from J; bases not matched to a gene: 5. The germline V gene encodes CDR1 SGHNT and CDR2 YENEEA. This CDR3 is CASSLAGQGDEQFF. The CDR3, as DNA: TGTGCCAGCAGCTTAGCAGGGCAGGGGGATGAGCAGTTCTTC.

The V call is TRBV5-1, the J call TRBJ2-7, with 8 nucleotides matching TRBD2. J was trimmed by 3 bases and V by 5 bases; bases with no gene match: 4. CDR3 length: 13 amino acids. Germline V CDR1 and CDR2: SGHRS, YFSETQ. CDR3 region: CASRLAGNYEQYF. DNA for the CDR3: TGCGCCAGCAGGCTAGCGGGTAACTACGAGCAGTACTTC. Using reference TRBV5-1 and TRBJ2-7 for the parts outside the CDR3, the full variable domain is KAGVTQTPRYLIKTRGQQVTLSCSPISGHRSVSWYQQTPGQGLQFLFEYFSETQRNKGNFPGRFSGRQFSNSRSEMNVSTLELGDSALYLCASRLAGNYEQYFGPGTRLTVT.

This sequence joins TRBV5-6 and TRBJ1-1; D gene ambiguous. Germline lookup yields CDR1 SGHDT and CDR2 YYEEEE. This CDR3 region has 16 residues. V was clipped by 4 bases and J by 1 base, with 17 bases between them. CDR3 residues: CASSEARRPRNTEAFF. The CDR3 bases are TGTGCCAGCAGCGAGGCGAGGAGGCCGAGGAACACTGAAGCTTTCTTT.

The rearrangement uses TRBV4-1 and TRBJ2-2; a weak D match, TRBD2 (7 bases). Looked up from germline, CDR1 is MGHRA and CDR2 is YSYEKL. V shed 0 bases and J shed 6 bases, with 14 bases lying between them. The CDR3 contains 16 residues. CDR3 in amino acids: CASSQESWGGPGELFF. CDR3 DNA sequence: TGCGCCAGCAGCCAAGAATCCTGGGGGGGCCCCGGGGAGCTGTTTTTT.